This T cell receptor (beta chain) was recovered during a study of T cells of healthy individuals. V shed 1 base and J shed 0 bases, with 8 bases lying between them. The CDR3 has 15 residues. Per the germline V gene, CDR1 is SGHRS and CDR2 is YFSETQ. TCRdb fed the 5' RACE reads into MiXCR, producing one record per CDR3 protein. This repertoire shows about 96,000 distinct CDR3 sequences, approximately 16% found once; its top ten account for approximately 5.7%. The J gene is TRBJ2-1, the V gene TRBV5-1; D is ambiguous. This clonotype originated in a human donor in good health. Written as DNA, the CDR3 is TGCGCCAGCAGCTTGAGGTTCCACTCCTACAATGAGCAGTTCTTC. Amino acid sequence: CASSLRFHSYNEQFF.